Following are 15 T cell receptor beta chains from one sample sequenced in a study of T cells in Graves' hyperthyroidism and ophthalmopathy. The TCR beta CDR3 regions underwent amplification using RNA transcripts as the source. The HTBI primer set drove a first-round RT-PCR of the TCR CDR3. Each CDR3 protein is one row after TCRdb ran MiXCR on the multiplex PCR reads. This table has roughly 580,000 distinct CDR3 sequences, 46% appearing once. Sequenced sample: peripheral blood or thyroid tissue (not recorded which). The receptors shown here come from a woman aged 18-35 years with Graves' hyperthyroidism.

This chain joins TRBV19 and TRBJ1-5; D is possibly TRBD1 (6 bases). V was shortened by 6 bases and J by 2 bases, with 23 bases between the two germline ends. Germline V lookup: CDR1 LNHDA, CDR2 SQIVND (reference sequence). The CDR3 has 18 residues. CDR3 loop: CASSRLAGGGLGNQPQHF. In DNA, the CDR3 is TGTGCCAGTAGCAGACTAGCGGGCGGGGGCCTAGGCAATCAGCCCCAGCATTTT.

The J gene is TRBJ2-5, the V gene TRBV5-4; 8 bases align to TRBD1. Unmatched junction bases numbered 8, after V lost 1 base and J lost 0 bases. The CDR3 sequence is 17 residues long. Germline CDR1 SGHNT, CDR2 YYREEE (reference sequence). The CDR3 coding sequence is TGTGCCAGCAGCTTGACCCTTGGGACAGGTGACCAAGAGACCCAGTACTTC. Protein: CASSLTLGTGDQETQYF.

Regarding this clonotype: One end of the junction varies from germline; a read error may be responsible. The chain employs TRBV20-1 and TRBJ2-5, with D possibly matching TRBD1 (6 bases). Germline V CDR1 and CDR2: DFQATT, SNEGSKA (reference sequence). The CDR3 extends over 12 amino acids. CDR3: CQCTGSQEAQYF. The CDR3 coding sequence is TGCCAGTGTACAGGGTCCCAAGAGGCCCAGTACTTC.

This clonotype was observed a few times. V is TRBV20-1 and J is TRBJ2-5; no definite D call. The ends were cut back, 5 bases at V and 5 bases at J, with 21 bases in the middle. Germline loops: CDR1 DFQATT, CDR2 SNEGSKA (reference sequence). The CDR3 is made up of 15 amino acids. CDR3 sequence reads: CSARPDWGTGETQYF. The CDR3 DNA reads TGCAGTGCTCGACCTGATTGGGGTACGGGCGAGACCCAGTACTTC.

V gene TRBV7-2 combines with J gene TRBJ1-5; D is unresolved. Trimming left V 6 bases short and J 5 bases short, with 8 bases between. Germline V gene sequence: CDR1 SGHTA, CDR2 FQGNSA. This CDR3 spans 12 amino acids. The CDR3 DNA follows: TGTGCCAGCAGGAATGGCGATCAGCCCCAGCATTTT. Its protein product is CASRNGDQPQHF.

This clonotype was counted a few times. The chain joins TRBV19 to TRBJ1-5; no definite D call. The V gene's germline CDR1 is LNHDA and CDR2 SQIVND (reference sequence). The CDR3 is made up of 16 amino acids. Trimming removed 4 bases from V and 2 bases from J, with 15 bases in between. DNA for the CDR3: TGTGCCAGTAGTAAACAGCCGCAGGTCGGCAATCAGCCCCAGCATTTT. Its translation is CASSKQPQVGNQPQHF.

The table lists this clonotype with a few counts. CDR3 region: CASSVGGTGDQPQHF. The CDR3 DNA follows: TGTGCCAGCAGCGTAGGCGGGACAGGGGATCAGCCCCAGCATTTT. The V and J genes are TRBV25-1 and TRBJ1-5, with 10 bases lining up with TRBD1. V shed 6 bases and J 5 bases; nucleotides not matched to a gene: 7. The CDR3 covers 15 residues. The germline V gene has CDR1 MGHDK and CDR2 SYGVNS.

The V and J genes are TRBV20-1 and TRBJ1-2, with 10 bases aligning to TRBD1. The CDR3 length is 11 residues. V lost 5 bases and J lost 12; bases outside the gene matches: 6. In germline, CDR1 is DFQATT, CDR2 SNEGSKA (reference sequence). As DNA, the CDR3 is TGCAGTGCTGCCCGACAGGGGGCCCACACCTTC. It translates to CSAARQGAHTF.

This clonotype was detected only once. V is TRBV19 and J is TRBJ1-5; D remains unclear. Trimming shortened V by 7 bases and J by 0 bases, and 19 bases separated the two germline ends. The germline V gene encodes CDR1 LNHDA and CDR2 SQIVND (reference sequence). The length of the CDR3 is 17 residues. CDR3 in amino acids: CASTKPGRNYSNQPQHF. CDR3 DNA sequence: TGTGCCAGTACCAAACCGGGCCGCAATTATAGCAATCAGCCCCAGCATTTT.

The table lists this clonotype with a few counts. The rearrangement links TRBV6-4 to TRBJ2-5; D perhaps matches TRBD1 (5 bases). Trimming took off 5 bases at V and 5 bases at J, with 12 bases between the two ends. Looked up from germline, CDR1 is MRHNA and CDR2 is SNTAGT. This CDR3 has 13 residues. DNA for the CDR3: TGTGCCAGCAGTCTCAAGGGGTGGGAGACCCAGTACTTC. Translating it yields CASSLKGWETQYF.

This clonotype was seen a handful of times. The V gene is TRBV2, the J gene TRBJ2-7, with 8 bases identical to TRBD2. CDR3 size: 15 residues. Germline-derived CDR1 and CDR2 are SNHLY and FYNNEI. With V trimmed by 5 bases and J by 4 bases, 10 bases remained unmatched. The CDR3 sequence: CASSSGGPDSYEQYF. CDR3 coding DNA: TGTGCCAGCAGTTCGGGAGGGCCAGATTCGTACGAGCAGTACTTC.

The chain employs TRBV10-3 and TRBJ1-2, with D perhaps TRBD1 (5 bases). This CDR3 contains 15 residues. Trimming stripped 2 bases from V and 7 bases from J, with 17 bases between. Germline lookup yields CDR1 ENHRY and CDR2 SYGVKD. The chain's CDR3 is CAISESPQGRSGYTF. The CDR3 DNA reads TGTGCCATCAGTGAGAGCCCCCAGGGCAGAAGTGGCTACACCTTC.

The chain is built from TRBV29-1 and TRBJ1-2; 7 bases fit TRBD1. CDR1 SQVTM and CDR2 ANQGSEA come from the germline V gene. The CDR3 loop spans 12 amino acids. With 6 bases clipped from V and 4 bases from J, the junction kept 5 bases outside the gene matches. CDR3 bases: TGCAGCGTCCGGGACAGAGCCTATGGCTACACCTTC. It translates to CSVRDRAYGYTF.

The chain has TRBV14 and TRBJ1-1, with D uncertain. Trimming removed 0 bases from V and 2 bases from J, with 10 bases in between. This CDR3 has 15 amino acids. CDR1 SGHDN and CDR2 FVKESK come from the germline V gene. CDR3 sequence: CASSQDSKGNTEAFF. The DNA for the CDR3 is TGTGCCAGCAGCCAAGATTCAAAGGGAAACACTGAAGCTTTCTTT.

J is TRBJ1-1 and V is TRBV2, with 8 bases fitting TRBD1. J lost 7 bases, V lost 3 bases, and 7 bases had no gene match. Germline values: CDR1 SNHLY, CDR2 FYNNEI. The CDR3 has 14 amino acids. The CDR3 is CASSEDRDKIEAFF. CDR3 nucleotide sequence: TGTGCCAGCAGTGAGGACAGGGACAAAATTGAAGCTTTCTTT.